Detailed here is one T cell receptor beta chain. This clone was seen once. No antigen is known for it. Base qualities were left out, and no much larger clone turns up one base away. The entry originates in a study of multiple sclerosis patients with progressive multifocal leukoencephalopathy (dated by TCRdb to the late 2010s). A note on the overall study: Peripheral T and B cells were examined in MS patients who developed PML (4 under natalizumab, 1 after alemtuzumab) and in treated patients who did not develop PML. The study aimed to detect JC virus-specific or public T-cell expansions arising at the time of PML onset. From before therapy, through 6 and 12 months, up to PML onset, two natalizumab-treated patients who later developed PML were tracked longitudinally.

The full study reports these points: Because of the small, descriptive cohort, whether findings reflect JC virus infection or general immunocompromise remained unclear. TRB clones with frequency above 0.5% were observed only in PML patients, but the clones expanded at PML onset were found to be already present before and during natalizumab therapy. Only peripheral blood was analyzed, although cerebrospinal fluid or brain lymphocytes might be more informative for natalizumab-associated PML. When PML developed, neither common TRBV or TRBJ gene usage nor preferential TRBV-TRBJ pairings were detected. Lower normalized Shannon entropy suggested less diverse TRB repertoires in most PML patients, whereas the natalizumab-treated controls showed values near 1.

Cut back by 7 bases and 5 bases, the V and J ends lie 14 bases apart. The CDR3 covers 13 residues, taking in both the cysteine and the phenylalanine. The kept DNA is CDR3 alone, 39 bases in frame from the first base. For CDR1 and CDR2, the germline V gene lists SNHLY and FYNNEI. Reading the label with the study, this specimen's time point is: time of PML onset. In light of the paper, this sample's treatment or condition label describes: on natalizumab therapy at sampling. PML was diagnosed from clinical and MRI findings and confirmed by detection of JC virus DNA in cerebrospinal fluid. PML in the natalizumab-treated patients developed after between about 15 and 60 months of natalizumab therapy. Every listed patient had earlier received interferon beta, and every PML patient was female. T3 blood samples were collected at the time of PML onset. Ficoll-Hypaque density gradient centrifugation was used to isolate peripheral blood mononuclear cells.

The immunoSEQ two-step multiplex PCR at survey-level depth was used to amplify TRB CDR3 regions from genomic DNA. Synthetic inline TR CDR3 controls covering all V-J pairings were spiked into each PCR to estimate template counts and remove amplification bias. Reads went through processing to reduce amplification and sequencing bias, and quantification was done against synthetic TR CDR3 analogs. The authors processed their data as follows. In ImmunoSEQ Analyzer, raw data were processed so that out-of-frame sequences and CDR3s with stop codons were removed, with gene names following IMGT nomenclature. Normalized Shannon entropy, defined as 1 minus Pielou's evenness, served as the summary measure of repertoire diversity. Two TRB sequences were counted as identical only if the two sequences had the same V gene, J gene and CDR3. Public PML clonotypes were CDR3s shared by two or more PML-onset samples but absent earlier, in controls, and in public databases. Position-by-position CDR3 amino acid composition was analyzed in Skylign with the observed count method. TCRdb mirrors the immuneACCESS table, restricted to in-frame sequences. Some clones are absent from its copies; in checked studies, under half trace to an unresolved V gene, and the reason for the others is unknown. The V and J calls and clone size are taken from that table; D and trimming were inferred from the DNA. Counted in this sample were about 31,000 clones; approximately 90% of them appeared once. Of the sample, around 5.7% is held by the ten largest clones.

The starting material was PBMCs, obtained from a patient treated with natalizumab. This clonotype was obtained from a woman aged 40 to 50 with progressive multifocal leukoencephalopathy. The chain was built from TRBV2 and TRBJ1-1; a confident D gene designation cannot be given. The CDR3 loop reads CASNPGVVTEAFF. The nucleotides read TGTGCCAGCAATCCCGGGGTTGTAACTGAAGCTTTCTTT.